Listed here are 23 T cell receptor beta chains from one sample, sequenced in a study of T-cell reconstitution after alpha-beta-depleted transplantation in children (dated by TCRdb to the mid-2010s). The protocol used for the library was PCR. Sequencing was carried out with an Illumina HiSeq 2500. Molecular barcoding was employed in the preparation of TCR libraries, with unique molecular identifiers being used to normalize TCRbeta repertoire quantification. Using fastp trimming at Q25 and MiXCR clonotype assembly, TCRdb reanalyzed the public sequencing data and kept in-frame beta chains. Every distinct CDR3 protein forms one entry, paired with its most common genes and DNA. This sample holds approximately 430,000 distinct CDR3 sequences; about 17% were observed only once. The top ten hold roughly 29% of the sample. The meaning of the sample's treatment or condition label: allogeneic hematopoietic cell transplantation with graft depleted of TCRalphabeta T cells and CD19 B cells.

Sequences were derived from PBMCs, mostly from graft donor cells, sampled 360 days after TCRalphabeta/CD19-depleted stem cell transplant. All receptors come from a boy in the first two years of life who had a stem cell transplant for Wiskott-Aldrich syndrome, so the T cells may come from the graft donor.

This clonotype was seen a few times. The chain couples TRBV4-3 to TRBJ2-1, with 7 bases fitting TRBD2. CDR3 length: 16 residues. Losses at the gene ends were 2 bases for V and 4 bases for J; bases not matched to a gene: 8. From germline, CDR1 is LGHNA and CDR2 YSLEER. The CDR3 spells CASSQTRESGYNEQFF. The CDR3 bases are TGCGCCAGCAGCCAAACGCGGGAGAGCGGGTACAATGAGCAGTTCTTC.

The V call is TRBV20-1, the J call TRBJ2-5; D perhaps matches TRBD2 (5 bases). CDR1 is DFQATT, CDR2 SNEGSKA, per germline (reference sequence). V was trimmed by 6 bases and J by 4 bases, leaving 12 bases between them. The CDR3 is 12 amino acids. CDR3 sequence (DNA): TGCAGTGCCCAGCTAAGCGGAGAGACCCAGTACTTC. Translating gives CSAQLSGETQYF.

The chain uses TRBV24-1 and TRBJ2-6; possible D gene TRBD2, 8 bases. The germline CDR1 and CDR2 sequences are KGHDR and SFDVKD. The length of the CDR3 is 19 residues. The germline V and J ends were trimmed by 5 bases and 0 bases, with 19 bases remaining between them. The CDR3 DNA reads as TGTGCCACCAGTGCGGGAGGGGACAGATACTACTCTGGGGCCAACGTCCTGACTTTC. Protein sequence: CATSAGGDRYYSGANVLTF.

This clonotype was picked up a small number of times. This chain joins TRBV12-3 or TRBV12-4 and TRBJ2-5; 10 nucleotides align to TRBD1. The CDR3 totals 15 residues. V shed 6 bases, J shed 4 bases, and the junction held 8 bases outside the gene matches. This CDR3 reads CASSGGQGGGETQYF. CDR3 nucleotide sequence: TGTGCCAGCAGCGGAGGACAGGGGGGCGGAGAGACCCAGTACTTC.

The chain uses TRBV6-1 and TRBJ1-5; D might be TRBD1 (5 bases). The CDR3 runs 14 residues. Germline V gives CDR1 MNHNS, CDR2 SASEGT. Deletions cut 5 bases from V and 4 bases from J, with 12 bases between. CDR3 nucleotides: TGTGCCAGCAGTACGAGGGGCGGGAATCAGCCCCAGCATTTT. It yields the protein CASSTRGGNQPQHF.

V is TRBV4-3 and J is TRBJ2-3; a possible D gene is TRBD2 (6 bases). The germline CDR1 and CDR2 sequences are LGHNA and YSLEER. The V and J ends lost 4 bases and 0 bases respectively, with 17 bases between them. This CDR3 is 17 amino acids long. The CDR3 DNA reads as TGCGCCAGCAGCCGGGGACTTGATCCCCTTAGCACAGATACGCAGTATTTT. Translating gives CASSRGLDPLSTDTQYF.

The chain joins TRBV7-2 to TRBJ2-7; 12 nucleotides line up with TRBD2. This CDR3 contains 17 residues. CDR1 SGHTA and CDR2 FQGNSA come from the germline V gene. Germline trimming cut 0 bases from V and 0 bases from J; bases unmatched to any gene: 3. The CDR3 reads CASSLAGTSGSSYEQYF. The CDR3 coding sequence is TGTGCCAGCAGCTTAGCGGGGACTAGCGGGTCCTCCTACGAGCAGTACTTC.

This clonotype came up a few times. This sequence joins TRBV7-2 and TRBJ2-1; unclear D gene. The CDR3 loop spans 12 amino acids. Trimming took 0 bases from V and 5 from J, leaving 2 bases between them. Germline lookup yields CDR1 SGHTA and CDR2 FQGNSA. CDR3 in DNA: TGTGCCAGCAGCTTAGCCCACAATGAGCAGTTCTTC. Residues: CASSLAHNEQFF. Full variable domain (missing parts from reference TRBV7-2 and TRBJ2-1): GAGVSQSPSNKVTEKGKDVELRCDPISGHTALYWYRQSLGQGLEFLIYFQGNSAPDKSGLPSDRFSAERTGGSVSTLTIQRTQQEDSAVYLCASSLAHNEQFFGPGTRLTVL.

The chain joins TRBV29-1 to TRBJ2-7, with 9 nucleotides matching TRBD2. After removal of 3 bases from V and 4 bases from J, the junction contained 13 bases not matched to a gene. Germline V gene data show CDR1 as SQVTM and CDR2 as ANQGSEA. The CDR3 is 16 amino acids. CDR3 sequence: CSVEMVRRGGSYEQYF. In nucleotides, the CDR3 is TGCAGCGTTGAGATGGTCAGGCGGGGGGGGAGTTACGAGCAGTACTTC.

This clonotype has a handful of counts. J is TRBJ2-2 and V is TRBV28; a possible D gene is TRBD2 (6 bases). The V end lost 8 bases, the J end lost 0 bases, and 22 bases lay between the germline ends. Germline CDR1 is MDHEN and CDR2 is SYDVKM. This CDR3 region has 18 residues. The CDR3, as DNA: TGTGCCAGCTCCAGCCTTCGGGGGATGGGGTCGAACACCGGGGAGCTGTTTTTT. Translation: CASSSLRGMGSNTGELFF.

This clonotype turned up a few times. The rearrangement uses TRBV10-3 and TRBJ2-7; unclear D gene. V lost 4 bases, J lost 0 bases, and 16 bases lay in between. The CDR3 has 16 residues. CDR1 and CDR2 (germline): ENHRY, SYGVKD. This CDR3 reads CAISVLSLSSSYEQYF. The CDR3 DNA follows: TGTGCCATCAGTGTTTTAAGCCTATCGAGCTCCTACGAGCAGTACTTC.

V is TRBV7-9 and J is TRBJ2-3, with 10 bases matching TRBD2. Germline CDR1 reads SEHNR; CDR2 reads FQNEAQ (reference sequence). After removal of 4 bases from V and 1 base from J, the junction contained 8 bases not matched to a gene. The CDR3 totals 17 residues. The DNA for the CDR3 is TGTGCCAGCAGCTCCAACAGAGGACTAGCGGGCACAGATACGCAGTATTTT. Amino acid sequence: CASSSNRGLAGTDTQYF.

CDR3 DNA sequence: TGCAGCGTTAAGCCCCTTAAAGGGGGGGAGTTAACAGATACGCAGTATTTT. The encoded protein is CSVKPLKGGELTDTQYF. This chain links TRBV29-1 with TRBJ2-3; a possible D gene is TRBD2 (7 bases). The germline V gene has CDR1 SQVTM and CDR2 ANQGSEA. Trimming left V 5 bases short and J 3 bases short, with 24 bases between. This CDR3 has 17 amino acids.

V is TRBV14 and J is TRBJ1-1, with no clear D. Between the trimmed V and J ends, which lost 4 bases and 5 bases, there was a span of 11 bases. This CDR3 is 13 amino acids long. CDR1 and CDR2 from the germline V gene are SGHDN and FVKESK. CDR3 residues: CASSLYTGTEAFF. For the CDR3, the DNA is TGTGCCAGCAGCCTCTATACGGGAACTGAAGCTTTCTTT.

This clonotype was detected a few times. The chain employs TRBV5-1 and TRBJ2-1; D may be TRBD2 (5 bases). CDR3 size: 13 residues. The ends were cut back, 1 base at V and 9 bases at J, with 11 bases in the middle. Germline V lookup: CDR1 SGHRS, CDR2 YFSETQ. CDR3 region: CASSLYEAGEQFF. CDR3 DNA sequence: TGCGCCAGCAGCTTGTATGAGGCGGGTGAGCAGTTCTTC.

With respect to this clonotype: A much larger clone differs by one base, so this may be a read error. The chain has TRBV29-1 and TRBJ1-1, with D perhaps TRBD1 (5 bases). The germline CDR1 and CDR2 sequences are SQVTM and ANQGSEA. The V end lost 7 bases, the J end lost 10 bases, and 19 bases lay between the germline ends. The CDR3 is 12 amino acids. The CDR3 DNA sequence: TGCAGCGCTGGATCGGGGACTTTGCTAGCTTTCTTT. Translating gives CSAGSGTLLAFF.

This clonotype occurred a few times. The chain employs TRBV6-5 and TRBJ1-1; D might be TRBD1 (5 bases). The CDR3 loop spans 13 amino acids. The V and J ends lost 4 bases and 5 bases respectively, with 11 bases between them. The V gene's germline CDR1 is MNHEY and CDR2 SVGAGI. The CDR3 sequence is CASSWDLRTEAFF. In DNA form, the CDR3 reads TGTGCCAGCAGTTGGGACCTCAGAACTGAAGCTTTCTTT.

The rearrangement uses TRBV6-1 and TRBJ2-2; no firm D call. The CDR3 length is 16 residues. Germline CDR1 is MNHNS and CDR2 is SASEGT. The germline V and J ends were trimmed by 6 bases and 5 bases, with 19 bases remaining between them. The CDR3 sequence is CASRALGPPLTGELFF. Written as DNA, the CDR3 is TGTGCCAGCAGAGCCTTAGGTCCTCCTCTTACCGGGGAGCTGTTTTTT.

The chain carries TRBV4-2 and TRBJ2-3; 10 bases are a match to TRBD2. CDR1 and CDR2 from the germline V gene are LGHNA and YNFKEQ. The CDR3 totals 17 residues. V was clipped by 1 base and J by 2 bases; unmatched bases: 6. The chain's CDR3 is CASSQVASGGLTDTQYF. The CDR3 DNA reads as TGTGCCAGCAGCCAAGTGGCTAGCGGGGGCCTCACAGATACGCAGTATTTT.

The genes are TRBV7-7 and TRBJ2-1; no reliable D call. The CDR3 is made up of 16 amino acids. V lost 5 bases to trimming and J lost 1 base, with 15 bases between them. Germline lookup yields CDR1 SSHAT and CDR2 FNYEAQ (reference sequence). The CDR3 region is CASSPRATYSYNEQFF. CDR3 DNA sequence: TGTGCCAGCAGCCCCCGGGCGACTTATTCCTACAATGAGCAGTTCTTC.

For the CDR3, the DNA is TGCGCCAGCAGCCAAGAGCTAGCGGGAGGGGAAGGGACCGGGGAGCTGTTTTTT. Its protein product is CASSQELAGGEGTGELFF. The V gene is TRBV4-3, the J gene TRBJ2-2; 12 positions agree with TRBD2. The V gene end was trimmed by 0 bases and the J gene end by 5 bases; junction bases not matched to a gene: 7. The CDR3 is made up of 18 amino acids. Germline V gene sequence: CDR1 LGHNA, CDR2 YSLEER.

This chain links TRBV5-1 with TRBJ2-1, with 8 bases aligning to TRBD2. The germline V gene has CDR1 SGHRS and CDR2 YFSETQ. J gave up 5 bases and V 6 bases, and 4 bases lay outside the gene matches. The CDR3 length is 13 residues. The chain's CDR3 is CASIGGGHNEQFF. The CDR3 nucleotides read TGCGCCAGCATCGGGGGGGGGCACAATGAGCAGTTCTTC.

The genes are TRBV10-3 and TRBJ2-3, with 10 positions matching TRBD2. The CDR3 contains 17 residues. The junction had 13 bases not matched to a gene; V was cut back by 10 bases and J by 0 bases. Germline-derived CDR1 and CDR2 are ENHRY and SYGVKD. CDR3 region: CATLGAGGLWSTDTQYF. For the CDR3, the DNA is TGTGCCACCCTTGGAGCGGGGGGGCTGTGGAGCACAGATACGCAGTATTTT.